The clone carrying this TCR beta chain came up a few times. Antigen specificity is unknown. At one end the junction does not follow the germline gene, possibly because of a read error. This record comes from a study of T cell repertoires in cytomegalovirus infection. Study overall: Indications of both CMV infection and matching HLA type were provided by public TCR beta signatures. Study-wide findings and caveats: The response measured ex vivo was dominated by TCR beta clonotypes (HLA-C-restricted and CMV-specific).

TCRdb passed the reads through MiXCR, listing each CDR3 protein once. The table records about 530,000 distinct CDR3 sequences, around 27% of them present only once. The CDR3 consists of 12 residues. The germline V gene encodes CDR1 SEHNR and CDR2 FQNEAQ (reference sequence). This TCR was recovered from a human donor in good health (CMV status not recorded). Some clones in this sample may be carry-over from other donors' samples. The chain couples TRBV7-9 to TRBJ1-1, with D possibly matching TRBD1 (5 bases). Sequencing was performed on PBMCs. The CDR3 nucleotides are TGTGCCAGCAGCTTGAACGGGGGACGCATACCGTTT. Protein: CASSLNGGRIPF.